One sample yielded the 29 T cell receptor delta chains listed below, sequenced in a study of gamma-delta T cells after stem cell transplantation. TCRdb called clones anew from the RT-PCR reads with CATT. The sample yields fewer than 2,500 delta-chain clones, about 1.1% seen once. The sample comprised gamma-delta T cells. These receptors originate from a human donor. It is not recorded whose cells these are; they may come from a transplant donor.

This clone turned up a few times. V is TRDV2 and J is TRDJ1; 10 bases agree with TRDD3. Germline trimming cut 6 bases from V and 5 bases from J; bases unmatched to any gene: 14. The CDR3 is 16 residues long. Germline values: CDR1 GEAIGNYY, CDR2 EKD. The chain's CDR3 is CACTALGDRIKDKLIF. CDR3 bases: TGTGCCTGTACCGCCCTGGGGGATAGAATTAAGGATAAACTCATCTTT.

This clone has just a few counts. A single base is all that separates this from a far larger clone, so a read error is likely. This specimen includes other DNA sequences encoding the same CDR3. This chain uses TRDV2 with TRDJ1, with 9 bases aligning to TRDD3. The CDR3 is 17 amino acids. Germline V gene lookup returns CDR1 GEAIGNYY and CDR2 EKD. The CDR3 is CACDPVRDWGTTDKLIF. CDR3 DNA: TGTGCCTGTGACCCGGTTAGAGACTGGGGGACGACCGATAAACTCATCTTC.

This clone was observed a few times. A read error likely explains why the TCRdb protein, taken from a much larger clone, differs from this DNA's translation at residue 13; the protein shown is translated from the DNA. V is TRDV2 and J is TRDJ1, with 9 bases fitting TRDD3. Germline V CDR1 and CDR2: GEAIGNYY, EKD. With V trimmed by 0 bases and J by 3 bases, 13 bases remained unmatched. This CDR3 is 18 amino acids long. CDR3 residues: CACDTVLGDGRYSDKLIF. The CDR3 DNA reads TGTGCCTGTGACACCGTGCTGGGGGATGGAAGGTACTCCGATAAACTCATCTTT.

Of note for this clone: This may be a read error, as it is one base from a much larger clone. Other DNA sequences of this sample code for an identical CDR3. V usage is TRDV2 and J usage is TRDJ2; the D gene is possibly TRDD3 (6 bases). The CDR3 is 19 amino acids. CDR1 and CDR2 from the germline V gene are GEAIGNYY and EKD. Trimming removed 1 base at V and 3 bases at J, with 23 bases between. The CDR3 region is CACDTIIPGAGSMTAQLFF. In DNA, the CDR3 is TGTGCCTGTGACACAATCATTCCTGGGGCCGGCAGCATGACAGCACAACTCTTCTTT.

This clone was observed a handful of times. TCRdb assigns this DNA the protein of a much larger clone, which departs from its translation at residue 12; this likely reflects a read error, and the protein shown comes from translating the DNA. CDR3 in DNA: TGTGCCTGTGACCCGGTTCGTGTTGGCAGTACTGAGGGATACGCGGCCGATAAACTCATCTTT. Encoded protein: CACDPVRVGSTEGYAADKLIF. The V gene is TRDV2, the J gene TRDJ1; 8 positions agree with TRDD3. CDR1 GEAIGNYY and CDR2 EKD come from the germline V gene. This CDR3 comprises 21 residues. V dropped 3 bases and J dropped 3; count of bases not matched to a gene: 26.

This clone is categorized as medium-sized. The chain recombines TRDV2 with TRDJ3, with TRDD3 matching 7 bases. Germline loops: CDR1 GEAIGNYY, CDR2 EKD. The V and J ends lost 0 bases and 0 bases, in that order; junction bases with no gene match: 7. The CDR3 covers 19 residues. The CDR3 is CACDTVSGGGSWDTRQMFF. The CDR3 nucleotides are TGTGCCTGTGACACCGTTAGTGGGGGAGGCTCCTGGGACACCCGACAGATGTTTTTC.

A few counts support this clone. A far more abundant clone sits one base away, making this likely a read error. The same CDR3 arises from other DNA sequences in this sample as well. This rearrangement joins TRDV2 to TRDJ1; unclear D gene. The CDR3 has 15 amino acids. Germline V gives CDR1 GEAIGNYY, CDR2 EKD. The CDR3 sequence: CACDSLSGGTDKLIF. The CDR3 DNA follows: TGTGCCTGTGACAGTCTATCCGGCGGTACCGACAAACTCATCTTT.

This clone was observed a handful of times. TCRdb has a much larger clone's protein, which differs at residue 14 from the translation of this DNA, likely because of a read error; what is shown is the protein translated from the DNA. The chain uses TRDV3 and TRDJ1; 9 bases map to TRDD3. This CDR3 is 16 amino acids long. Germline V gene sequence: CDR1 TVYSNPD, CDR2 GDNSRS (reference sequence). Here the CDR3 reads CAFPLTGGTYTDKPIF. In nucleotides, the CDR3 is TGTGCCTTCCCGCTTACTGGGGGAACGTACACCGATAAACCCATCTTT.

For this clone: Given a far larger clone just one base away, this is likely a sequencing read error. The sample has other DNA sequences that encode this CDR3 too. The chain is built from TRDV2 and TRDJ1, with D tentatively TRDD3 (5 bases). The CDR3 consists of 16 residues. Germline CDR1 and CDR2: GEAIGNYY and EKD. Trimming cost V 3 bases and J 6 bases, with 22 bases left between them. CDR3 sequence reads: CACDSLSTGGLNKLIF. The CDR3 DNA sequence: TGTGCCTGTGACTCTCTGTCAACTGGAGGACTGAATAAACTCATCTTT.

As for this clone: A far larger clone is off by one base, so a read error is likely. V and J are TRDV2 and TRDJ1; weak D call: TRDD3 (6 bases). V was clipped by 2 bases and J by 3 bases, with 12 bases between them. The germline V gene encodes CDR1 GEAIGNYY and CDR2 EKD. The CDR3 is 14 residues long. As DNA, the CDR3 is TGTGCCTGTGACAAGATTGGGGGCCCCGATAAACTCATCTTT. Protein: CACDKIGGPDKLIF.

There are a few counts of this clone. It differs at one base from a far larger clone, so likely a read error. Other DNA variants within this sample encode the same CDR3. The chain combines TRDV2 with TRDJ1; 7 positions match TRDD3. The germline V gene encodes CDR1 GEAIGNYY and CDR2 EKD. The CDR3 is made up of 18 amino acids. V shed 1 base and J 1 base; nucleotides not matched to a gene: 14. CDR3 sequence: CACDTVGTGVHPTDKLIF. In DNA, the CDR3 is TGTGCCTGTGACACTGTGGGAACTGGGGTACACCCCACCGATAAACTCATCTTT.

For this clone: A far larger clone differs by one base, so this is likely a read error. The chain is built from TRDV3 and TRDJ1; 9 positions match TRDD3. Germline V gives CDR1 TVYSNPD, CDR2 GDNSRS (reference sequence). There are 15 residues in the CDR3. CDR3 sequence reads: CAFSTPGGSSDKPIF. As DNA, the CDR3 is TGTGCCTTTAGTACACCTGGGGGATCTTCCGATAAACCCATCTTT. The variable domain in full, completed from reference TRDV3 and TRDJ1, reads CDKVTQSSPDQTVASGSEVVLLCTYDTVYSNPDLFWYRIRPDYSFQFVFYGDNSRSEGADFTQGRFSVKHILTQKAFHLVISPVRTEDSATYYCAFSTPGGSSDKPIFGKGTRVTVEP.

The table lists this clone with a few counts. This may come from a read error, since a much larger clone is one base off. Within the sample, other DNA sequences also encode this same CDR3. J is TRDJ1 and V is TRDV2; 9 bases agree with TRDD3. Germline assignment: CDR1 GEAIGNYY and CDR2 EKD. The CDR3 runs 18 residues. CDR3 nucleotides: TGTGCCTGCGACACGGTAACTACGGGGATACGGGTTGGTCAGGAACTCATCTTT. The encoded protein is CACDTVTTGIRVGQELIF.

The genes are TRDV2 and TRDJ1; 12 nucleotides align to TRDD3. J was trimmed by 7 bases and V by 0 bases; bases with no gene match: 20. The germline V gene has CDR1 GEAIGNYY and CDR2 EKD. The CDR3 consists of 20 residues. The CDR3 nucleotides read TGTGCCTGTGACACCGGAGGTGTACTGGGGGATACAGAAGGGACGGGTAAACTCATCTTT. Protein sequence: CACDTGGVLGDTEGTGKLIF.

Comment on this clone: A read error is likely here: a far larger clone is one base away. This rearrangement joins TRDV2 to TRDJ2; 13 bases match TRDD3. The CDR3 is made up of 22 amino acids. The germline V gene has CDR1 GEAIGNYY and CDR2 EKD. The CDR3 DNA follows: TGTGCCCGTGACGGCCTTCCTCCGACATTACTGGGGGATACGGCTTTGACAGCACAACTCTTCTTT. This codes for CARDGLPPTLLGDTALTAQLFF.

This clone is deemed medium-sized. Just one base apart from a much larger clone, this may be a read error. The genes are TRDV2 and TRDJ1; D unclear. The V gene's germline CDR1 is GEAIGNYY and CDR2 EKD. The CDR3 consists of 15 residues. The CDR3 protein is CACDTITVPTDILIF. CDR3 DNA: TGTGCCTGTGACACTATAACTGTACCAACCGATATACTCATCTTT.

This clone was seen only a few times. The gene calls are TRDV2 and TRDJ1; 9 nucleotides match TRDD3. The CDR3 covers 17 residues. The germline V gene encodes CDR1 GEAIGNYY and CDR2 EKD. Trimming took 1 base from V and 1 from J; bases not matched to a gene: 9. In DNA, the CDR3 is TGTGCCTGTGACACTATCTTACTGGGGGACCTCACCGATAAACTCATCTTT. Its translation: CACDTILLGDLTDKLIF.

This clone was found a few times. This chain joins TRDV2 and TRDJ1; 13 nucleotides line up with TRDD3. The CDR3 contains 17 residues. Germline CDR1 reads GEAIGNYY; CDR2 reads EKD. After removal of 2 bases from V and 3 bases from J, the junction contained 8 bases not matched to a gene. The CDR3 region has the DNA TGTGCCTGTGACATTCTCACTGGGGGATACGCGGCCGATAAACTCATCTTT. It yields the protein CACDILTGGYAADKLIF.

To note about this clone: TCRdb assigns this DNA the protein of a much larger clone, which departs from its translation at residue 7; this likely reflects a read error, and the protein shown comes from translating the DNA. This rearrangement joins TRDV2 to TRDJ1; 12 nucleotides line up with TRDD3. The ends lost 0 bases at V and 2 bases at J; junction bases unmatched: 18. CDR1 is GEAIGNYY and CDR2 is EKD in the germline V gene. The CDR3 has 21 amino acids. The CDR3 DNA reads TGTGCCTGTGACACCGTGTACGCCCGGTCTGGGGGATACGCTTCTACCGATAAACTCATCTTT. It specifies CACDTVYARSGGYASTDKLIF.

Of note for this clone: A read error likely explains why the TCRdb protein, taken from a much larger clone, differs from this DNA's translation at residue 3; the protein shown is translated from the DNA. The chain joins TRDV2 to TRDJ1; 11 bases fit TRDD3. This CDR3 has 19 amino acids. Germline CDR1 GEAIGNYY, CDR2 EKD. DNA of the CDR3: TGTGCCCGTGACACCGTCCGAACTGGGGGATATACCGCGACCGATAAACTCATCTTT. As protein: CARDTVRTGGYTATDKLIF.

In this sample, this clone turned up a few times. A far larger clone is a single base away, which makes a read error likely. The same CDR3 can be traced to other DNA sequences in this sample. The chain links TRAV38-2/DV8 to TRDJ1; 11 bases map to TRDD3. The ends lost 4 bases at V and 2 bases at J; junction bases unmatched: 22. The CDR3 extends over 21 amino acids. Looked up from germline, CDR1 is TSESDYY and CDR2 is QEAYKQQN. CDR3: CAYRVLSYSWGIHVSTDKLIF. The CDR3 nucleotides are TGTGCTTATAGGGTTCTTTCCTACTCCTGGGGGATACACGTGAGTACCGATAAACTCATCTTT.

By its share, this clone is hyperexpanded. Other nucleotide sequences in the sample specify the same CDR3. This sequence joins TRDV3 and TRDJ1; 9 nucleotides agree with TRDD3. The length of the CDR3 is 18 residues. V lost 4 bases, J lost 0 bases, and 18 bases stayed unmatched. Germline CDR1 reads TVYSNPD; CDR2 reads GDNSRS (reference sequence). The CDR3 DNA reads TGTGCCTGTCTCCTACGGGGGATGGGGGATAACTACACCGATAAACTCATCTTT. Translation: CACLLRGMGDNYTDKLIF. Drawing the rest from reference TRDV3 and TRDJ1, the complete variable domain is CDKVTQSSPDQTVASGSEVVLLCTYDTVYSNPDLFWYRIRPDYSFQFVFYGDNSRSEGADFTQGRFSVKHILTQKAFHLVISPVRTEDSATYYCACLLRGMGDNYTDKLIFGKGTRVTVEP.

As to this clone: A far larger clone differs by one base, so this is likely a read error. Within the sample, other DNA sequences also encode this same CDR3. The V and J genes are TRDV2 and TRDJ1; 13 positions agree with TRDD3. The CDR3 has 18 residues. Germline values: CDR1 GEAIGNYY, CDR2 EKD. The CDR3 reads CACDALTGGYAPHHKLIF. The CDR3 DNA reads TGTGCCTGTGACGCCTTAACTGGGGGATACGCCCCGCACCATAAACTCATTTTT.

Comment on this clone: A far larger clone is one base from this, pointing to a likely read error. The rearrangement links TRDV2 to TRDJ3; 8 nucleotides align to TRDD3. This CDR3 is built from 20 residues. Per the germline V gene, CDR1 is GEAIGNYY and CDR2 is EKD. CDR3 in amino acids: CACDTVGGSSSSWDARQMFF. CDR3 nucleotide sequence: TGTGCCTGTGACACGGTTGGGGGATCGTCGAGCTCCTGGGACGCCCGACAGATGTTTTTC.

The chain is built from TRDV2 and TRDJ1; 11 nucleotides match TRDD3. The CDR3 is made up of 22 amino acids. Germline V gives CDR1 GEAIGNYY, CDR2 EKD. After removal of 3 bases from V and 2 bases from J, the junction contained 25 bases not matched to a gene. CDR3 residues: CACDSLPTPRTGGYTATDKLIF. The DNA for the CDR3 is TGTGCCTGTGACTCCCTTCCTACTCCTCGAACTGGGGGATATACCGCGACCGATAAACTCATCTTT.

This clone turned up a few times. This DNA translates differently at residue 4 from the TCRdb protein, which is that of a much larger clone; a read error is likely, and the protein shown is the DNA's own translation. The V call is TRDV2, the J call TRDJ1, with TRDD3 matching over 8 bases. This CDR3 has 17 residues. The germline V gene encodes CDR1 GEAIGNYY and CDR2 EKD. V lost 5 bases, J lost 0 bases, and 13 bases stayed unmatched. As DNA, the CDR3 is TGTGCCTGTGGCGCACTTACTGGGGGTTCGTACACCGATAAACTCATCTTT. As protein: CACGALTGGSYTDKLIF.

In its sample, this clone ranks as large (0.1 to 1%). This CDR3 is also generated by other DNA sequences in the sample. The chain combines TRDV2 with TRDJ1; D is ambiguous. V dropped 1 base and J dropped 2 bases, with 13 bases sitting between them. The germline V gene has CDR1 GEAIGNYY and CDR2 EKD. The CDR3 has 15 amino acids. This chain's CDR3 is CACDTITVPTDKLIF. The DNA of the CDR3 is TGTGCCTGTGACACTATAACTGTACCAACCGATAAACTCATCTTT.

By share of the sample, this clone is large (0.1 to 1%). The chain carries TRDV2 and TRDJ1; the match to TRDD3 covers 9 bases. J was trimmed by 3 bases and V by 3 bases; bases with no gene match: 16. CDR3 length: 18 amino acids. The germline V gene encodes CDR1 GEAIGNYY and CDR2 EKD. CDR3 loop: CACDEAGGFRGVSDKLIF. The CDR3 DNA follows: TGTGCCTGTGACGAGGCTGGGGGATTCAGGGGCGTTTCCGATAAACTCATCTTT.

This clone ranks as medium-sized. A much larger clone differs from this one at a single base, so this may be a read error. The chain links TRDV2 to TRDJ3, with D tentatively TRDD3 (6 bases). The germline V gene encodes CDR1 GEAIGNYY and CDR2 EKD. V was clipped by 0 bases and J by 1 base, with 33 bases between them. The CDR3 is 25 residues long. DNA for the CDR3: TGTGCCTGTGACACCGTGAGTGGACGGGGGACCCCGCTTCGTTTATCGTCCTGGGACACCCGACAGATGTTTTTC. Amino acid sequence: CACDTVSGRGTPLRLSSWDTRQMFF.